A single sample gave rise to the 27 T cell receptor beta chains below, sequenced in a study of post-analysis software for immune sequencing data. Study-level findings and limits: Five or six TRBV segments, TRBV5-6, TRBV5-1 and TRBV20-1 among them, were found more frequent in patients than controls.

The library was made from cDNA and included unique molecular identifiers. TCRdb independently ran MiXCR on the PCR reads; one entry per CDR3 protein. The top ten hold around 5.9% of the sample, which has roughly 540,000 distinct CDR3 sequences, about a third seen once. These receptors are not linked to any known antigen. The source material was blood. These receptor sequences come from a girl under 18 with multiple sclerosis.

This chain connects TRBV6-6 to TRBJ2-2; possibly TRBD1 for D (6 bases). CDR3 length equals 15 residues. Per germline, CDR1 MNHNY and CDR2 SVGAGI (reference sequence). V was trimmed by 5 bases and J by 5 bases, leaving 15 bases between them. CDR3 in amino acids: CASSLQGIETGELFF. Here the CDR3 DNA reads TGTGCCAGCAGTCTACAGGGAATTGAGACCGGGGAGCTGTTTTTT.

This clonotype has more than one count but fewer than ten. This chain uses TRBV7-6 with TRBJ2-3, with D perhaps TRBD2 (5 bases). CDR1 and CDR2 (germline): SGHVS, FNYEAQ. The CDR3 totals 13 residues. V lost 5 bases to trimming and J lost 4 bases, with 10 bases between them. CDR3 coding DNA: TGTGCCAGCAGCCCCCTCGGGGCAGATACGCAGTATTTT. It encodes CASSPLGADTQYF.

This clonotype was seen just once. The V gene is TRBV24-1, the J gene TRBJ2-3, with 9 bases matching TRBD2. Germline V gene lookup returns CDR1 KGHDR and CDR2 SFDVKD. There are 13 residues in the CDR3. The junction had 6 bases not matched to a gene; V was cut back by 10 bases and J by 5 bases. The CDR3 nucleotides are TGTGCCACTCGGGCGGGGGGGAAAGATACGCAGTATTTT. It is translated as CATRAGGKDTQYF.

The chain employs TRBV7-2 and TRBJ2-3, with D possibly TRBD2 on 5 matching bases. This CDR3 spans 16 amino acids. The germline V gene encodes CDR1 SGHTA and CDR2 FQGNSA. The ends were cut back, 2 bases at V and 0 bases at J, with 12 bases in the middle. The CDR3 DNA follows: TGTGCCAGCAGCTTATACTTGCCGGGGAGCACAGATACGCAGTATTTT. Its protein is CASSLYLPGSTDTQYF.

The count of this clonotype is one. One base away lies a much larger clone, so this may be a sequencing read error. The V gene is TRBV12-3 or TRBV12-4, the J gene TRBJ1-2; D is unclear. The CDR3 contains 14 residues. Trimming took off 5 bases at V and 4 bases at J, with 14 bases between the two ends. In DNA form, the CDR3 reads TGTGCCAGCAGTCGGCACAGTATGGTCTATGGCTACACCTTC. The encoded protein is CASSRHSMVYGYTF.

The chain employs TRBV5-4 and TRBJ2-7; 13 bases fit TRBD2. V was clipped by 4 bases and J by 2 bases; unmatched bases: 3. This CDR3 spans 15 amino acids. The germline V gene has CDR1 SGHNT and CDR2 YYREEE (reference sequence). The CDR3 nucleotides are TGTGCCAGCAGCGGGACTAGCGGGGAGACCTACGAGCAGTACTTC. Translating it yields CASSGTSGETYEQYF.

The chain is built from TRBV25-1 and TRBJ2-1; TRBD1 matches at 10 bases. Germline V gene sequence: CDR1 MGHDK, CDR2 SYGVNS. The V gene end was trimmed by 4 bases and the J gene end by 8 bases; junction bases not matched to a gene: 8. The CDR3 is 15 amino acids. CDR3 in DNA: TGTGCCAGCAGTGTAACTGGACAGGGGGGCGATGAGCAGTTCTTC. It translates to CASSVTGQGGDEQFF.

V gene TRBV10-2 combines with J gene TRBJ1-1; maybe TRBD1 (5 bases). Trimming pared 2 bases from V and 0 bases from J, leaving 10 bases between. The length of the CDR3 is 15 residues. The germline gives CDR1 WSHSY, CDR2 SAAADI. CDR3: CASSEVRGLNTEAFF. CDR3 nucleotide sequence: TGCGCCAGCAGTGAGGTGCGGGGCCTGAACACTGAAGCTTTCTTT.

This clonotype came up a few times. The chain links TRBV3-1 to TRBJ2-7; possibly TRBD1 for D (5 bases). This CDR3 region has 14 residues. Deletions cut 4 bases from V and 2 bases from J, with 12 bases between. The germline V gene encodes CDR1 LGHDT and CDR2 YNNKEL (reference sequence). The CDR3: CASSRWAGTYEQYF. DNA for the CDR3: TGTGCCAGCAGCCGATGGGCAGGGACCTACGAGCAGTACTTC.

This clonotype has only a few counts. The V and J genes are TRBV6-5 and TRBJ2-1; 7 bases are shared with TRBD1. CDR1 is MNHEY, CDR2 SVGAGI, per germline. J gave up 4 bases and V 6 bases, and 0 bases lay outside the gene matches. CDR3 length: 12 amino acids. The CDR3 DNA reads TGTGCCAGCAGACAGGGGTACAATGAGCAGTTCTTC. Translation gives CASRQGYNEQFF.

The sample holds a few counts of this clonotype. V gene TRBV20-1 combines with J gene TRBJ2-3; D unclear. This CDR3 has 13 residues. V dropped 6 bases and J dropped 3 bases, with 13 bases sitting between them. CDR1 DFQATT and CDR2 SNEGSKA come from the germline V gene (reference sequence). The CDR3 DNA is TGCAGTGCCCCCCACTATCAAACAGATACGCAGTATTTT. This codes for CSAPHYQTDTQYF.

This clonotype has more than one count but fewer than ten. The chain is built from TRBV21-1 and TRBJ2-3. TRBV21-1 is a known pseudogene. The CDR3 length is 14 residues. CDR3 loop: CASSQNPNEDTQYF. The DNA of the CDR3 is TGTGCCAGCAGCCAAAACCCTAACGAAGATACGCAGTATTTT.

The CDR3 reads CASSQEVGTGQAFF. The CDR3 DNA is TGTGCCAGCAGCCAAGAGGTAGGGACAGGGCAAGCTTTCTTT. The chain joins TRBV3-1 to TRBJ1-1; 9 nucleotides agree with TRBD1. CDR1 and CDR2 (germline): LGHDT, YNNKEL (reference sequence). The CDR3 sequence is 14 residues long. J lost 9 bases, V lost 0 bases, and 5 bases had no gene match.

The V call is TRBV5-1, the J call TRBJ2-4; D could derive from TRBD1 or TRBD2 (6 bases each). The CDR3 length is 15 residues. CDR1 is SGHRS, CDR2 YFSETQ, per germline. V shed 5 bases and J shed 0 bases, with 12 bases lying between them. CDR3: CASSIGGTAKNIQYF. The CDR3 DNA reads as TGCGCCAGCAGTATCGGGGGCACAGCCAAAAACATTCAGTACTTC.

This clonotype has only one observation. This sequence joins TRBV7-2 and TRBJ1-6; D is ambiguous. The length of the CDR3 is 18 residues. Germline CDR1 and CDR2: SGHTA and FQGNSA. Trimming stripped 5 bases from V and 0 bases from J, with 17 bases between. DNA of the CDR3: TGTGCCAGCAGCCCCCCCCGGTATCGCTTCTCCTATAATTCACCCCTCCACTTT. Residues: CASSPPRYRFSYNSPLHF.

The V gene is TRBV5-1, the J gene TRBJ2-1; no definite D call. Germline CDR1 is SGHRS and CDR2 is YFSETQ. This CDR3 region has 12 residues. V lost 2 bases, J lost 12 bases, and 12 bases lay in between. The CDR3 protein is CASSFNLQGQFF. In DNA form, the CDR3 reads TGCGCCAGCAGCTTTAACCTTCAAGGGCAGTTCTTC.

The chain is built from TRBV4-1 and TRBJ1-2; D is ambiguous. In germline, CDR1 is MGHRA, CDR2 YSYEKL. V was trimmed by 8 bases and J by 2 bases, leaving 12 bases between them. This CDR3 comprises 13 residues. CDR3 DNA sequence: TGCGCCAGCGCCGTCGTGGGGAACTATGGCTACACCTTC. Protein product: CASAVVGNYGYTF.

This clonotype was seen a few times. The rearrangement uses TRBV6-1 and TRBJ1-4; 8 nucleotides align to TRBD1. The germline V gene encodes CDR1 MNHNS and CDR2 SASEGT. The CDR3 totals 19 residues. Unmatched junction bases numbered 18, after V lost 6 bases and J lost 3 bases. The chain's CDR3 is CASSQIGTGTGFPNEKLFF. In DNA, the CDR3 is TGTGCCAGCAGCCAGATCGGGACAGGCACGGGATTTCCTAATGAAAAACTGTTTTTT.

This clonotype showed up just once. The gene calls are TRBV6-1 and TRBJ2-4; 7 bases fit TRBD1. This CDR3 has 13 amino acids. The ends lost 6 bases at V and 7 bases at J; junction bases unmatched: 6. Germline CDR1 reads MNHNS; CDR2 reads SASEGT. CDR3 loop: CASRSGQPNIQYF. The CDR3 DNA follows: TGTGCCAGCAGGTCGGGACAGCCCAACATTCAGTACTTC.

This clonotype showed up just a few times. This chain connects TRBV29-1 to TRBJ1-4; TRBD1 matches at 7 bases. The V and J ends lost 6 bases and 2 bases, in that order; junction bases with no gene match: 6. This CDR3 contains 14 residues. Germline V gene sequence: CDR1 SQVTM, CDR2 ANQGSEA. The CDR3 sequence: CSVPGTATNEKLFF. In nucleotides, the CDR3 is TGCAGCGTGCCCGGGACAGCTACTAATGAAAAACTGTTTTTT. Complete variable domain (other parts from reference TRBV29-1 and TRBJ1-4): SAVISQKPSRDICQRGTSLTIQCQVDSQVTMMFWYRQQPGQSLTLIATANQGSEATYESGFVIDKFPISRPNLTFSTLTVSNMSPEDSSIYLCSVPGTATNEKLFFGSGTQLSVL.

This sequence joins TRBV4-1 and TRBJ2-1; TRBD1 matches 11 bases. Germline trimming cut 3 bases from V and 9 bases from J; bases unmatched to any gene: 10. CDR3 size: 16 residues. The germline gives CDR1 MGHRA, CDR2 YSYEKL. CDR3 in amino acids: CASSHSRDRGFVEQFF. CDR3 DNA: TGCGCCAGCAGCCACTCCCGGGACAGGGGGTTCGTTGAGCAGTTCTTC.

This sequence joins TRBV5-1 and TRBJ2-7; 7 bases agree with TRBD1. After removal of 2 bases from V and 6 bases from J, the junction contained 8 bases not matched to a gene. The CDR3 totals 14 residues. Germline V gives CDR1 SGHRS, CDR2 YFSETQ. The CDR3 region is CASSLGTATAEQYF. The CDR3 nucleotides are TGCGCCAGCAGCTTAGGGACAGCGACAGCCGAGCAGTACTTC.

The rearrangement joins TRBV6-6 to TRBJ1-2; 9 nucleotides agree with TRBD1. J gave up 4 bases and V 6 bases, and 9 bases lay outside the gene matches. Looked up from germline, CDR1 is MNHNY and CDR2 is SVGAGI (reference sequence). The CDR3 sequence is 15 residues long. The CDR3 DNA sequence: TGTGCCAGCAGCTCCCCGGACAGGGGTGGCTATGGCTACACCTTC. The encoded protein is CASSSPDRGGYGYTF.

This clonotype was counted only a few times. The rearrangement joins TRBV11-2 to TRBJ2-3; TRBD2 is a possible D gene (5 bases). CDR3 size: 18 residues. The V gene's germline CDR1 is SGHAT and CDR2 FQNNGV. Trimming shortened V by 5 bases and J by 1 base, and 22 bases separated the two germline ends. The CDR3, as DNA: TGTGCCAGCAGCCTCAGGAGGCAAAGGCGGATGGGCACAGATACGCAGTATTTT. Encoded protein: CASSLRRQRRMGTDTQYF. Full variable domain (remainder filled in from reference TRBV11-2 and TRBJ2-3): EAGVAQSPRYKIIEKRQSVAFWCNPISGHATLYWYQQILGQGPKLLIQFQNNGVVDDSQLPKDRFSAERLKGVDSTLKIQPAKLEDSAVYLCASSLRRQRRMGTDTQYFGPGTRLTVL.

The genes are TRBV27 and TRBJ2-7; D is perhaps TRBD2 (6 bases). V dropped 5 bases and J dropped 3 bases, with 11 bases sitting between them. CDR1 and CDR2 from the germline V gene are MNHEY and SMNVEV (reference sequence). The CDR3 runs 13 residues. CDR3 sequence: CASSTTGDYEQYF. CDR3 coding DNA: TGTGCCAGCAGTACAACGGGGGACTACGAGCAGTACTTC.

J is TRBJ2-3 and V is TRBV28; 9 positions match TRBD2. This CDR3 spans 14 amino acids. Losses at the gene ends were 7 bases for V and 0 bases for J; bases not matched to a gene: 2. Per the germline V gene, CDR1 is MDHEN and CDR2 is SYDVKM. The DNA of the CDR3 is TGTGCCAGCACTCTAGCGGGGAGCACAGATACGCAGTATTTT. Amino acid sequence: CASTLAGSTDTQYF.

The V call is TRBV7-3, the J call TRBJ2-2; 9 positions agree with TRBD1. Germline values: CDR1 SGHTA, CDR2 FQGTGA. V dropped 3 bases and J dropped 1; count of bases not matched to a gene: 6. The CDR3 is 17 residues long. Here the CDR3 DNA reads TGTGCCAGCAGCTTGACCGGGACAGGGTTGAACACCGGGGAGCTGTTTTTT. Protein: CASSLTGTGLNTGELFF.